The 9 T cell receptor beta chains below all came from one sample that was sequenced in a study of blood T cell repertoires in COVID-19. Method: immunoSEQ multiplex PCR; TCRdb's copy keeps in-frame clones and lacks some. Among 210,000 or so clones listed, around four fifths were seen once. Specimen: peripheral blood. These receptors were collected from a woman of 80 years or more with active or convalescent COVID-19.

This clone showed up just a few times. V gene TRBV5-1 combines with J gene TRBJ1-5; D call uncertain. CDR1 and CDR2 from the germline V gene are SGHRS and YFSETQ. The CDR3 has 14 residues. Trimming took 4 bases from V and 2 from J, leaving 10 bases between them. In DNA form, the CDR3 reads TGCGCCAGCAGCCCTGCGGTTGGCAATCAGCCCCAGCATTTT. Amino acids: CASSPAVGNQPQHF.

The V gene is TRBV9, the J gene TRBJ2-3, with TRBD2 matching 14 bases. Germline values: CDR1 SGDLS, CDR2 YYNGEE. CDR3 length equals 20 residues. J was trimmed by 4 bases and V by 0 bases; bases with no gene match: 13. The CDR3: CASSVEPGTSGGPRADTQYF. The CDR3 coding sequence is TGTGCCAGCAGCGTAGAGCCCGGGACTAGCGGGGGCCCAAGGGCAGATACGCAGTATTTT.

The chain recombines TRBV21-1 with TRBJ2-7; TRBD1, as called in the table, went unchecked against the DNA. TRBV21-1 is reported as a pseudogene. The CDR3 has 15 amino acids. CDR3 bases: TGTGCCAGCAGCAACCGTTCGACAGGGAACTACGAGCAGTACTTC. It encodes CASSNRSTGNYEQYF.

This sequence joins TRBV15 and TRBJ1-2, with 12 positions matching TRBD1. The CDR3 contains 15 residues. Germline CDR1 LNHNV, CDR2 YYDKDF (reference sequence). Germline trimming cut 3 bases from V and 8 bases from J; bases unmatched to any gene: 7. DNA for the CDR3: TGTGCCACCAGCAGCGGGACAGGGGGCCAGAAAGGCTACACCTTC. Amino acid sequence: CATSSGTGGQKGYTF.

The chain couples TRBV18 to TRBJ1-4; 8 nucleotides align to TRBD1. Germline trimming cut 4 bases from V and 7 bases from J; bases unmatched to any gene: 11. Germline V gene data show CDR1 as KGHSH and CDR2 as LQKENI. This CDR3 has 16 amino acids. The CDR3 sequence is CASSLSTGVEGEKLFF. The CDR3 DNA sequence: TGTGCCAGCTCACTTTCGACAGGGGTGGAGGGTGAAAAACTGTTTTTT.

The J gene is TRBJ1-2, the V gene TRBV28; 7 bases line up with TRBD1. The germline V gene encodes CDR1 MDHEN and CDR2 SYDVKM. With 1 base clipped from V and 4 bases from J, the junction kept 6 bases outside the gene matches. The CDR3 is 15 amino acids. The CDR3, as DNA: TGTGCCAGCAGTTTATCCTACAGGGGAGGCTATGGCTACACCTTC. This encodes CASSLSYRGGYGYTF.

This clone was found once. The J gene is TRBJ2-1, the V gene TRBV18; 7 nucleotides align to TRBD1. Germline V CDR1 and CDR2: KGHSH, LQKENI. This CDR3 has 15 amino acids. The trim removed 0 bases at V and 9 bases at J, leaving 8 bases unmatched. The CDR3 sequence is CASSPPGQKFGEQFF. The CDR3 coding sequence is TGTGCCAGCTCACCACCGGGACAGAAATTCGGTGAGCAGTTCTTC. The full variable domain, rest sourced from reference TRBV18 and TRBJ2-1, is NAGVMQNPRHLVRRRGQEARLRCSPMKGHSHVYWYRQLPEEGLKFMVYLQKENIIDESGMPKERFSAEFPKEGPSILRIQQVVRGDSAAYFCASSPPGQKFGEQFFGPGTRLTVL.

The chain combines TRBV23-1 with TRBJ2-7, with 10 bases aligning to TRBD1. TRBV23-1 is designated an ORF whose function remains uncertain. The junction had 10 bases not matched to a gene; V was cut back by 2 bases and J by 6 bases. The CDR3 sequence is 16 residues long. Here the CDR3 reads CASSQRLGTGVREQYF. In nucleotides, the CDR3 is TGCGCCAGCAGTCAACGATTAGGGACAGGGGTTCGCGAGCAGTACTTC.

The chain combines TRBV19 with TRBJ2-5, with D maybe TRBD2 (5 bases). CDR1 and CDR2 (germline): LNHDA, SQIVND (reference sequence). Trimming removed 3 bases from V and 7 bases from J, with 27 bases in between. The CDR3 has 18 residues. CDR3 sequence (DNA): TGTGCCAGTAGTATTAAGAAGGTTGGTAGCGAGATCCCTACGACCCAGTACTTC. Residues: CASSIKKVGSEIPTTQYF.